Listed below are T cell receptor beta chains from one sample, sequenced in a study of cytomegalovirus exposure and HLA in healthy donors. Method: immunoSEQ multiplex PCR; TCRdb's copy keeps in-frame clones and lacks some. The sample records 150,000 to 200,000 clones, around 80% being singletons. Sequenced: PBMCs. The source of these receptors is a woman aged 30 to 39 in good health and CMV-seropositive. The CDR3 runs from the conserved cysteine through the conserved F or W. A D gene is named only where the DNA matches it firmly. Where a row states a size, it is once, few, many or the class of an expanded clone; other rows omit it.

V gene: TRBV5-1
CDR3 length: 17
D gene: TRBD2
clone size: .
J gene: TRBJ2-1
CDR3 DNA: TGCGCCAGCAGCTCTAGCGGGGGGGCCGGGTCCTACAATGAGCAGTTCTTC
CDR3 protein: CASSSSGGAGSYNEQFF

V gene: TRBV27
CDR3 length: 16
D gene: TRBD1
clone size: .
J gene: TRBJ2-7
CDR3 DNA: TGTGCCAGCAGCTTCGAACGGGACGGGACAGTCTACGAGCAGTACTTC
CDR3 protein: CASSFERDGTVYEQYF

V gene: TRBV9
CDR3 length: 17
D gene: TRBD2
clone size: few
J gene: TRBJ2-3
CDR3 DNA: TGTGCCAGCAGCGTAGACATACTAGCGGGAGGGACAGATACGCAGTATTTT
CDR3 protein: CASSVDILAGGTDTQYF

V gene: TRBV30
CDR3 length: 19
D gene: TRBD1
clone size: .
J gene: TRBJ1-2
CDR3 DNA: TGTGCCTGGAGTGTGTTTGGAGGGACAGGACGGGTGATTAACTATGGCTACACCTTC
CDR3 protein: CAWSVFGGTGRVINYGYTF

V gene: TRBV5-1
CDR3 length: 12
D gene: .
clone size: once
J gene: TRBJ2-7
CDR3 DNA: TGCGCCAGCAGCTCGGGAAAGTACGAGCAGTACTTC
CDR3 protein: CASSSGKYEQYF

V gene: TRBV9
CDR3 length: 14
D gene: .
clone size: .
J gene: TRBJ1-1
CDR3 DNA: TGTGCCAGCAGCCCCCTATCAATGAACACTGAAGCTTTCTTT
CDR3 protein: CASSPLSMNTEAFF

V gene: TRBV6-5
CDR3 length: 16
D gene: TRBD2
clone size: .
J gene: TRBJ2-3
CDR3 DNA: TGTGCCAGCAGTTACAGCGCGGGAGGTAGCACAGATACGCAGTATTTT
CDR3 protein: CASSYSAGGSTDTQYF

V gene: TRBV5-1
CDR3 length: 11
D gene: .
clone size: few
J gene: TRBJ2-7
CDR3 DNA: TGCGCCAGCAGCTTCCAGGGCAGGCAGTACTTC
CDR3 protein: CASSFQGRQYF

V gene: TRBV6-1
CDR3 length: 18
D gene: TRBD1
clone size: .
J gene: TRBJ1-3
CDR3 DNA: TGTGCCAGCAGTAAAGGACCGGGACAGGGTAAGTTAGGAAACACCATATATTTT
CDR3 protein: CASSKGPGQGKLGNTIYF

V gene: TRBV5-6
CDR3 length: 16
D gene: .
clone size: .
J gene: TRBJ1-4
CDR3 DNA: TGTGCCAGCAGCTTGGGGCAGGGTGGTTATTATGAAAAACTGTTTTTT
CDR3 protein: CASSLGQGGYYEKLFF

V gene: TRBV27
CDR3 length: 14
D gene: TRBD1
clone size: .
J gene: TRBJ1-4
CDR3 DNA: TGTGCCAGCAGTTTCCGACAGGGTAGAGAAAAACTGTTTTTT
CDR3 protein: CASSFRQGREKLFF

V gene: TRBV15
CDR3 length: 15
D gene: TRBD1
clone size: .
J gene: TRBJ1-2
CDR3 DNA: TGTGCCACCAGCGGTCATCGACAGGGAAACTATGGCTACACCTTC
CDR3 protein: CATSGHRQGNYGYTF

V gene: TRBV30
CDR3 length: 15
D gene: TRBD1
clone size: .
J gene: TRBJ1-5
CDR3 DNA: TGTGCCTGGAGTGTAGAGGACAGGGGAAATCAGCCCCAGCATTTT
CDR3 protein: CAWSVEDRGNQPQHF

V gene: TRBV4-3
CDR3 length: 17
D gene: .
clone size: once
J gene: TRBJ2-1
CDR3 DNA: TGCGCCAGCAGCCAAGGGGTACCCCCGGGCTCCTACAATGAGCAGTTCTTC
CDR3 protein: CASSQGVPPGSYNEQFF

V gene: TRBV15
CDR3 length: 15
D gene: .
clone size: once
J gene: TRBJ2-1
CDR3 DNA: TGTGCCACCAGCAGAGTCGCTAGCGCCCACAATGAGCAGTTCTTC
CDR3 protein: CATSRVASAHNEQFF

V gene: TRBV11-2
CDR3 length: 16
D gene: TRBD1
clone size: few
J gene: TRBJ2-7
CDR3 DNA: TGTGCCAGCAGCATAGGTGGACAGGCTTATTCCTTAGGGCAGTACTTC
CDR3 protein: CASSIGGQAYSLGQYF

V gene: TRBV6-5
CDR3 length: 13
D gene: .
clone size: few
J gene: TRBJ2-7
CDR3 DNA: TGTGCCAGCAGTTACTCGACACTCCCGGGGAGCTACTTC
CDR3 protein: CASSYSTLPGSYF

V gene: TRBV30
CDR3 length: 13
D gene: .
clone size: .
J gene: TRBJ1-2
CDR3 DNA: TGTGCCTGGAGCAAGGGAGGGGACTATGGCTACACCTTC
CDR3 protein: CAWSKGGDYGYTF

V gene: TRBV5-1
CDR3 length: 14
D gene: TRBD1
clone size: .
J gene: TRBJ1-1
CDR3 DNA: TGCGCCAGCAGCGTGGGACAGATGAACACTGAAGCTTTCTTT
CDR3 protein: CASSVGQMNTEAFF

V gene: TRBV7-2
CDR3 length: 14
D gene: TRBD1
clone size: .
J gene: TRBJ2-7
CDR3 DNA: TGTGCCAGCAGCTCCGGACAGGGGGTCTACGAGCAGTACTTC
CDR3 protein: CASSSGQGVYEQYF

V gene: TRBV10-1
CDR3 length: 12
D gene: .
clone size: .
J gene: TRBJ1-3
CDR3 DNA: TGCGCCAGCAGTGAGGGACCGGGAGTCATATATTTT
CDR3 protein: CASSEGPGVIYF

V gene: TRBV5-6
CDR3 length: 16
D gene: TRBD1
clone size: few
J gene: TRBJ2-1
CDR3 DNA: TGTGCCAGCAGCTTGGGTCACAGGGGGGACTACAATGAGCAGTTCTTC
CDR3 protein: CASSLGHRGDYNEQFF

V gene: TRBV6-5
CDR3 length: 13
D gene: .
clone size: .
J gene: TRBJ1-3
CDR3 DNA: TGTGCCAGCAGTTACGACTCTAGTAACACCATATATTTT
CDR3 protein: CASSYDSSNTIYF

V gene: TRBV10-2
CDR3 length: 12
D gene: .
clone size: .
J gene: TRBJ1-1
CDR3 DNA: TGCGCCAGCAGAGAAGGGAGTACTGAAGCTTTTTTT
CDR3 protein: CASREGSTEAFF

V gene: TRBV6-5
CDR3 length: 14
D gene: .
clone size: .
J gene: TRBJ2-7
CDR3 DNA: TGTGCCAGCAGTTACTCTGCACAGTCCTACGAGCAGTACTTC
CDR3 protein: CASSYSAQSYEQYF

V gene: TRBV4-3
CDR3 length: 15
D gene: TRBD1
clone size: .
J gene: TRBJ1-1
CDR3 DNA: TGCGCCAGCAGCCAACACAGGGGCATGAACACTGAAGCTTTCTTT
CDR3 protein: CASSQHRGMNTEAFF

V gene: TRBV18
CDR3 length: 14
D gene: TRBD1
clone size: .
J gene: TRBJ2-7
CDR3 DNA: TGTGCCAGCTCACCAGAGGGACAGGGATACGAGCAGTACTTC
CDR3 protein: CASSPEGQGYEQYF

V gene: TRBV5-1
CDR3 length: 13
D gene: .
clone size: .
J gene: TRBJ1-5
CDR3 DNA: TGCGCCAGCAGCCTGACAGTGGAGCAGCCCCAGCATTTT
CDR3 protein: CASSLTVEQPQHF

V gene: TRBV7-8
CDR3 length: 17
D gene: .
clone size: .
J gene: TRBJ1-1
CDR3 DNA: TGTGCCAGCAGCTTAGCCGGGGGGCAGGGGTGGAACACTGAAGCTTTCTTT
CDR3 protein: CASSLAGGQGWNTEAFF

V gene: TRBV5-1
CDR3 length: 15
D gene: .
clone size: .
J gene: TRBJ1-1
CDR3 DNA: TGCGCCAGCAGCCGTGACGGGGGGATGAACACTGAAGCTTTCTTT
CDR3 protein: CASSRDGGMNTEAFF

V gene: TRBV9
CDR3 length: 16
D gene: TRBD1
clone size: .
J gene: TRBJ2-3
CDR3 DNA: TGTGCCAGCAGCGTAGGGACAGGGGCTAGCACAGATACGCAGTATTTT
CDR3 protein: CASSVGTGASTDTQYF

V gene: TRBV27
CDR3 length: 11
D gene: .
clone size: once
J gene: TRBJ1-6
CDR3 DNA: TGTGCCAGCAGAGGATGGGGACACTACCACTTT
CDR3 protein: CASRGWGHYHF

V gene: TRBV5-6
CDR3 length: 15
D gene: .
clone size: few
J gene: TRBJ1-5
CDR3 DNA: TGTGCCAGCAGCTTCAGGGGACAAGTAATTCAGCCCCAGCATTTT
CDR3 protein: CASSFRGQVIQPQHF

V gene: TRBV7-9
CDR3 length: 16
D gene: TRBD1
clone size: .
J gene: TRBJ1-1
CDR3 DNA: TGTGCCAGCAGCTTAGTTACAGGGGCGCGGGGCACTGAAGCTTTCTTT
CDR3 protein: CASSLVTGARGTEAFF

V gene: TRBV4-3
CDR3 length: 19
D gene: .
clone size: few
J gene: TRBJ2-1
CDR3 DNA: TGCGCCAGCAGCCAAAATCCCCCGCACGGAGGGGCAGGGTACAATGAGCAGTTCTTC
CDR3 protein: CASSQNPPHGGAGYNEQFF

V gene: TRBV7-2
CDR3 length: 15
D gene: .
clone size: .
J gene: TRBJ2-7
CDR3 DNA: TGTGCCAGCAGCTTAGTGGGGGACTCATCCTACGAGCAGTACTTC
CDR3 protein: CASSLVGDSSYEQYF

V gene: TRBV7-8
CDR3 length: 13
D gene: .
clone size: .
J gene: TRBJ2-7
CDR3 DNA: TGTGCCAGCAGCTCCGACAGCACCTACGAGCAGTACTTC
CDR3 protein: CASSSDSTYEQYF

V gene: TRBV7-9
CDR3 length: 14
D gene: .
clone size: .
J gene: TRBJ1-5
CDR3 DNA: TGTGCCACATCTTGGGGGGGGGCCAATCAGCCCCAGCATTTT
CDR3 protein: CATSWGGANQPQHF

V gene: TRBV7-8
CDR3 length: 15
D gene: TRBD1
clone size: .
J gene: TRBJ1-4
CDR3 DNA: TGTGCCAGCAGCTCGCGACAGGGTCGGGGTGAAAAACTGTTTTTT
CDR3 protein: CASSSRQGRGEKLFF

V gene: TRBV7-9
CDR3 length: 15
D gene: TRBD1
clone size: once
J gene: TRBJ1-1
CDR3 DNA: TGTGCCAGCAGCCCATTATCCGGGACAGGGGATGAAGCTTTCTTT
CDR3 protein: CASSPLSGTGDEAFF

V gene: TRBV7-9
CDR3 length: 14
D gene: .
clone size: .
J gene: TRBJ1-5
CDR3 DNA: TGTGCCAGCAGCTTTCCAGGTTTCAATCAGCCCCAGCATTTT
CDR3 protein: CASSFPGFNQPQHF